The 26 T cell receptor beta chains presented below share a single source sample, sequenced in a study of blood T cells in healthy people across ages. With a J-beta primer mix and a sample-barcoded 5' primer, a second PCR ran 7 to 11 cycles. MiXCR, run by TCRdb on the 5' RACE reads, gives a single entry per CDR3 protein. The sample contains roughly 700,000 distinct CDR3 sequences, about 52% of which appear only once. Sequencing was performed on blood. The receptors come from a woman in her sixties in good health.

The chain recombines TRBV27 with TRBJ1-1; possibly TRBD1 for D (6 bases). Germline V CDR1 and CDR2: MNHEY, SMNVEV (reference sequence). Trimming stripped 5 bases from V and 11 bases from J, with 27 bases between. The CDR3 runs to 16 residues. Here the CDR3 reads CASSPMRGSTLLRAFF. CDR3 sequence (DNA): TGTGCCAGCAGTCCCATGAGGGGGTCTACCTTACTCCGGGCTTTCTTT.

Written as DNA, the CDR3 is TGTGCCAGCGCGGCTAGCGGAAGAAACAATGAGCAGTTCTTC. Protein: CASAASGRNNEQFF. The chain combines TRBV11-1 with TRBJ2-1; 7 positions match TRBD2. CDR1 and CDR2 (germline): SGHAT, FQDESV (reference sequence). This CDR3 is built from 14 residues. Trimming at V came to 8 bases and at J to 5 bases, leaving 9 bases not matched to a gene.

This clonotype was recorded once. The chain combines TRBV5-5 with TRBJ2-5; D remains ambiguous. The J call could be wrong; TRBJ2-7 is a better fit for the DNA end. Germline V lookup: CDR1 SGHKS, CDR2 YYEKEE (reference sequence). There are 15 residues in the CDR3. As DNA, the CDR3 is TGTGCCAGCAGCTTGGGAGCCTTACCCAACTACGAGCAGTACTTC. It is translated as CASSLGALPNYEQYF.

The CDR3 loop reads CASSYRVASPLHF. The CDR3 DNA sequence: TGTGCCAGCAGTTACCGGGTTGCATCACCCCTCCACTTT. The chain joins TRBV6-2 or TRBV6-3 to TRBJ1-6, with D unclear. Trimming took off 2 bases at V and 10 bases at J, with 9 bases between the two ends. CDR1 MNHEY and CDR2 SVGEGT come from the germline V gene. This CDR3 contains 13 residues.

The chain combines TRBV20-1 with TRBJ2-1; 9 bases fit TRBD1. J gave up 3 bases and V 6 bases, and 6 bases lay outside the gene matches. This CDR3 has 14 residues. Germline CDR1 DFQATT, CDR2 SNEGSKA (reference sequence). The CDR3 DNA reads as TGCAGTGCAGCGGGACAGGGCATCTACAATGAGCAGTTCTTC. This translates into CSAAGQGIYNEQFF.

V gene TRBV10-3 combines with J gene TRBJ2-1; tentatively, D is TRBD2 (6 bases). V shed 0 bases and J shed 4 bases, with 10 bases lying between them. There are 15 residues in the CDR3. The germline CDR1 and CDR2 sequences are ENHRY and SYGVKD. The CDR3 loop is CAISESGGGYNEQFF. CDR3 bases: TGTGCCATCAGTGAGTCGGGAGGCGGATACAATGAGCAGTTCTTC.

There are a few counts of this clonotype. The chain combines TRBV20-1 with TRBJ1-1; D is unresolved. Germline CDR1 is DFQATT and CDR2 is SNEGSKA (reference sequence). CDR3 length equals 11 residues. The V gene lost 6 bases and the J gene lost 1 base, with 6 bases spanning the gap. Here the CDR3 DNA reads TGCAGTGCCACAGAGAACACTGAAGCTTTCTTT. Its translation: CSATENTEAFF.

This chain uses TRBV4-2 with TRBJ2-7; D not certain. V was cut by 1 base and J by 6 bases, with 7 bases left in between. The CDR3 consists of 12 residues. Germline V gives CDR1 LGHNA, CDR2 YNFKEQ. This CDR3 reads CASSQVRSEQYF. The CDR3 coding sequence is TGTGCCAGCAGCCAAGTAAGATCCGAGCAGTACTTC.

This chain connects TRBV3-1 to TRBJ1-2; the D is unclear. V was pared by 3 bases and J by 0 bases, with 2 bases between. Germline V lookup: CDR1 LGHDT, CDR2 YNNKEL (reference sequence). This CDR3 region has 12 residues. CDR3 protein: CASSHSNYGYTF. CDR3 DNA sequence: TGTGCCAGCAGCCATTCTAACTATGGCTACACCTTC.

This clonotype was counted many times. The chain has TRBV20-1 and TRBJ2-1; 8 bases line up with TRBD2. Trimming cost V 0 bases and J 8 bases; bases outside gene matches: 12. Germline CDR1 is DFQATT and CDR2 is SNEGSKA (reference sequence). The CDR3 is made up of 16 amino acids. DNA for the CDR3: TGCAGTGCTAGAGATTCCGCGGGAGGACGCGAGGATGAGCAGTTCTTC. Translating it yields CSARDSAGGREDEQFF.

In this sample, this clonotype turned up a few times. The chain couples TRBV12-3 or TRBV12-4 to TRBJ1-2; D is ambiguous. The CDR3 loop spans 14 amino acids. Between the trimmed V and J ends, which lost 5 bases and 7 bases, there was a span of 17 bases. For the CDR3, the DNA is TGTGCCAGCAGTCCATTGAGGGCTAGCGCTGGCTACACCTTC. This encodes CASSPLRASAGYTF.

The rearrangement joins TRBV24-1 to TRBJ2-5, with TRBD2 matching 12 bases. V was clipped by 5 bases and J by 11 bases; unmatched bases: 17. The CDR3 length is 17 residues. CDR1 and CDR2 from the germline V gene are KGHDR and SFDVKD. The CDR3 region is CATSGQTSGRSYNEQYF. The CDR3 bases are TGTGCCACCAGTGGGCAGACTAGCGGGAGATCCTACAATGAGCAGTACTTC.

This clonotype was observed many times. V usage is TRBV4-2 and J usage is TRBJ1-4; D is undetermined. CDR1 and CDR2 from the germline V gene are LGHNA and YNFKEQ. There are 16 residues in the CDR3. V was clipped by 5 bases and J by 5 bases, with 18 bases between them. CDR3 DNA sequence: TGTGCCAGCAGCATTAATAGTCGGGCTACGAATGAAAAACTGTTTTTT. This codes for CASSINSRATNEKLFF.

V is TRBV3-1 and J is TRBJ1-1; D not certain. V was shortened by 7 bases and J by 4 bases, with 10 bases between the two germline ends. The CDR3 is 12 residues long. The germline V gene encodes CDR1 LGHDT and CDR2 YNNKEL (reference sequence). The CDR3 reads CASTLSGTEAFF. The CDR3 DNA is TGTGCCAGCACCCTGTCGGGCACTGAAGCTTTCTTT. Full variable domain (remainder filled in from reference TRBV3-1 and TRBJ1-1): DTAVSQTPKYLVTQMGNDKSIKCEQNLGHDTMYWYKQDSKKFLKIMFSYNNKELIINETVPNRFSPKSPDKAHLNLHINSLELGDSAVYFCASTLSGTEAFFGQGTRLTVV.

The gene calls are TRBV7-7 and TRBJ2-5, with a possible D match to TRBD2 (6 bases). V lost 5 bases, J lost 0 bases, and 13 bases lay in between. Germline CDR1 SSHAT, CDR2 FNYEAQ (reference sequence). CDR3 length equals 15 residues. DNA of the CDR3: TGTGCCAGCAGCCCCCAGGGACTGAACCAAGAGACCCAGTACTTC. It translates to CASSPQGLNQETQYF.

Comments on this clonotype: The junction does not match germline at one end; this may be a read error. The genes are TRBV7-2 and TRBJ2-4; 10 positions match TRBD1. Germline loops: CDR1 SGHTA, CDR2 FQGNSA. The CDR3 totals 15 residues. The CDR3 is CDSSPGGTGVGEQYF. CDR3 coding DNA: TGTGACAGCAGCCCAGGAGGGACAGGGGTTGGGGAGCAGTACTTC.

This chain connects TRBV20-1 to TRBJ2-7; TRBD1 is a possible D gene (5 bases). The V end was cut by 1 base, the J end by 3 bases, with 16 bases between. CDR1 is DFQATT, CDR2 SNEGSKA, per germline (reference sequence). CDR3 length: 15 residues. The CDR3 coding sequence is TGCAGTGCTAGAGCCTTTGGGGCAGGGATCTACGAGCAGTACTTC. Amino acid sequence: CSARAFGAGIYEQYF.

V and J are TRBV10-3 and TRBJ2-3; D gene uncertain. Germline V gives CDR1 ENHRY, CDR2 SYGVKD. This CDR3 comprises 13 residues. V lost 4 bases to trimming and J lost 4 bases, with 9 bases between them. The CDR3 sequence: CAISVVGSDTQYF. The CDR3 region has the DNA TGTGCCATCAGTGTGGTAGGCTCAGATACGCAGTATTTT.

This chain joins TRBV3-1 and TRBJ2-5; 8 bases fit TRBD2. The CDR3 sequence is 19 residues long. V gave up 1 base and J gave up 11 bases; unmatched junction bases: 24. Germline loops: CDR1 LGHDT, CDR2 YNNKEL (reference sequence). This CDR3 reads CASSQALVLAATVRDEQYF. The CDR3, as DNA: TGTGCCAGCAGCCAAGCGTTGGTACTAGCGGCAACTGTGAGGGATGAGCAGTACTTC.

This clonotype appeared once. This chain uses TRBV10-3 with TRBJ1-1, with TRBD1 as a possible D gene (6 bases). The CDR3 spans 15 residues. The V gene's germline CDR1 is ENHRY and CDR2 SYGVKD. V lost 10 bases to trimming and J lost 2 bases, with 20 bases between them. DNA for the CDR3: TGTGCCACCAGGGGCCCGGGGCCGGGAAACACTGAAGCTTTCTTT. Protein product: CATRGPGPGNTEAFF.

CDR3 residues: CASSLVPSGSGNEQFF. The CDR3 coding sequence is TGCGCCAGCAGCTTGGTCCCTAGCGGGAGCGGCAATGAGCAGTTCTTC. This sequence joins TRBV5-1 and TRBJ2-1, with TRBD2 identical over 10 bases. This CDR3 is 16 amino acids long. From germline, CDR1 is SGHRS and CDR2 YFSETQ. V was pared by 0 bases and J by 6 bases, with 6 bases of the junction left unmatched.

The chain is built from TRBV20-1 and TRBJ1-1; D gene unclear. In germline, CDR1 is DFQATT, CDR2 SNEGSKA (reference sequence). Trimming stripped 0 bases from V and 7 bases from J, with 12 bases between. The CDR3 is 13 residues long. As DNA, the CDR3 is TGCAGTGCTAGAGATCTCAGGAGTGGTGAAGCTTTCTTT. It yields the protein CSARDLRSGEAFF.

The CDR3 reads CSASPGGATDTQYF. The DNA for the CDR3 is TGCAGTGCTTCGCCTGGAGGCGCGACAGATACGCAGTATTTT. The V call is TRBV20-1, the J call TRBJ2-3, with D possibly being TRBD2 (5 bases). CDR1 is DFQATT, CDR2 SNEGSKA, per germline (reference sequence). This CDR3 region has 14 residues. Deletions cut 5 bases from V and 3 bases from J, with 15 bases between.

This chain links TRBV28 with TRBJ2-6; D gene ambiguous. The CDR3 loop spans 13 amino acids. With 8 bases removed from V and 3 bases from J, the gap between germline ends came to 8 bases. Germline values: CDR1 MDHEN, CDR2 SYDVKM. The chain's CDR3 is CASLLNGANVLTF. CDR3 nucleotides: TGTGCCAGCTTGCTAAATGGGGCCAACGTCCTGACTTTC.

This clonotype was observed a few times. The chain uses TRBV7-3 and TRBJ2-1; 12 nucleotides match TRBD2. Germline V gene data show CDR1 as SGHTA and CDR2 as FQGTGA. CDR3 length: 17 residues. The junction had 11 bases not matched to a gene; V was cut back by 5 bases and J by 6 bases. CDR3 sequence reads: CASSPFPPTSGSNEQFF. CDR3 in DNA: TGTGCCAGCAGCCCCTTCCCCCCGACTAGCGGGAGCAATGAGCAGTTCTTC.

With regard to this clonotype: A single base separates this from a much larger clone, so it may be a read error. The V gene is TRBV6-6, the J gene TRBJ2-7; perhaps TRBD2 as D (5 bases). The CDR3 covers 14 residues. Germline V gives CDR1 MNHNY, CDR2 SVGAGI (reference sequence). Trimming took off 7 bases at V and 5 bases at J, with 18 bases between the two ends. The CDR3: CASISGRGIHEQYF. Here the CDR3 DNA reads TGTGCCAGCATCAGTGGACGGGGTATCCACGAGCAGTACTTC.